This T cell receptor (beta chain) was retrieved from a study of Ad26.COV2.S vaccination and SARS-CoV-2 variants. About the study: In the COV1001 trial, the donor was in the Ad26.COV2.S arm. Recipients of Ad26.COV2.S got it intramuscularly, once or twice 56 days apart. Study conclusions and caveats: Those who received vaccine or placebo ended up with similar non-spike TCR breadth.

Remarks on this clone: The antigen remains undetermined.

Treatment specified: roughly 20 received Ad26.COV2.S at low or high dose, single or two shots; about 5 received placebo; per-sample allocation not given. Day 63 after the first vaccine or placebo injection was the time point for sampling. This CDR3 contains 18 residues. V dropped 4 bases and J dropped 4; count of bases not matched to a gene: 18. CDR1 and CDR2 (germline): WSHSY, SAAADI. Some clones are missing from TCRdb's copy, which holds only in-frame ones; the method was immunoSEQ multiplex PCR. This sample has 300,000 to 400,000 clones; almost 90% occur once, and the top ten carry over 5%. The rearrangement links TRBV10-2 to TRBJ1-2, with 7 bases that match TRBD1. The sequences come from peripheral blood, collected in a trial of Ad26.COV2.S vaccine versus placebo. The receptor comes from a person aged 18-60 years who received the Ad26.COV2.S COVID-19 vaccine or a placebo. As DNA, the CDR3 is TGCGCCAGCAGTGCTTTGGGACAGAGGAACTATGGGGGCTATGGCTACACCTTC. It yields the protein CASSALGQRNYGGYGYTF.